This T cell receptor (beta chain) appears in the sequencing data of a study of blood T cell repertoires in COVID-19. About the research overall: Whether acute or convalescent, the COVID-19 samples came from the United States, Italy and Spain.

This CDR3 is built from 15 residues. With 2 bases removed from V and 10 bases from J, the gap between germline ends came to 15 bases. CDR1 and CDR2 (germline): MNHNY, SVGAGI (reference sequence). As processed by the authors: Counts of nucleated cells, estimated from reference gene primer amplification, were obtained. Profiling relied on immunoSEQ multiplex PCR, and the TCRdb table lists in-frame clones only, not all of them. V, J and clone size are those of that table, while D and trimming were read from the DNA. The table has roughly 80,000 clones, approximately 81% seen once. J is TRBJ1-6 and V is TRBV6-6; TRBD1 might be the D (6 bases). Sequencing used peripheral blood. This TCR derives from a woman aged 55-75 years with acute or convalescent COVID-19. The DNA of the CDR3 is TGTGCCAGCAGTTACAGCCACAGGGCTGACTCACCCCTCCACTTT. It encodes CASSYSHRADSPLHF.